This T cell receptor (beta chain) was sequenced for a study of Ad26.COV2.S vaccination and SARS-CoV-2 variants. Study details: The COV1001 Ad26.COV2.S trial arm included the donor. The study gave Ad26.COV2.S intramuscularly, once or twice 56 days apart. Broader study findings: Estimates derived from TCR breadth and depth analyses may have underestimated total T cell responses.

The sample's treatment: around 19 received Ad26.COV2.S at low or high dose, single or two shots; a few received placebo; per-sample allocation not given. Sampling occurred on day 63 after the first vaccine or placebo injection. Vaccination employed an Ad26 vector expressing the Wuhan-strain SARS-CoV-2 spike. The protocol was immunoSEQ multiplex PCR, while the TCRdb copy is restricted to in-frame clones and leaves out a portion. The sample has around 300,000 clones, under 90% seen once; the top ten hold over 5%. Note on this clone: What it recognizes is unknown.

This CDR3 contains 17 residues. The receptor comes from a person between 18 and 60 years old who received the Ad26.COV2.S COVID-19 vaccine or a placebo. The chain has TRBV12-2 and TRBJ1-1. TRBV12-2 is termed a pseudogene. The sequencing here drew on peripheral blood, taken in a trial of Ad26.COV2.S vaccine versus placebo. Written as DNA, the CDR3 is TGTGCAAGTCGCTGGGAGGGGAATACCCAGAACAACACTGAAGCTTTCTTT. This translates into CASRWEGNTQNNTEAFF.